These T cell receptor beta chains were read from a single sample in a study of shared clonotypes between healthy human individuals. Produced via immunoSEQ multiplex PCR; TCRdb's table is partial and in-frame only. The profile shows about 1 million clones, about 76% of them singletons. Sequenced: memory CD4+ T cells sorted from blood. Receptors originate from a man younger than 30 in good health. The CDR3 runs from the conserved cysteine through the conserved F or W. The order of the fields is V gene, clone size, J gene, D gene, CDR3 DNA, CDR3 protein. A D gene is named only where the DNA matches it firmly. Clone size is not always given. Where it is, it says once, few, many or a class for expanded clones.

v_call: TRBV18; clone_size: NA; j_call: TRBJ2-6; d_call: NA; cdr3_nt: TGTGCCAGCTCACCAGGATCGTCAGTCTCTGGGGCCAACGTCCTGACTTTC; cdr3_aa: CASSPGSSVSGANVLTF
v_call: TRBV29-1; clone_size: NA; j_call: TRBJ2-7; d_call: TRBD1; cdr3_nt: TGCAGCGTAGCGCCGGGACAGTCCTACGAGCAGTACTTC; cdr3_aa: CSVAPGQSYEQYF
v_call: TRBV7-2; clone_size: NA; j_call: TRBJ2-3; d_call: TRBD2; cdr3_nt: TGTGCCAGCAGTAGACTAGCGGGAGTGACAGATACGCAGTATTTT; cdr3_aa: CASSRLAGVTDTQYF
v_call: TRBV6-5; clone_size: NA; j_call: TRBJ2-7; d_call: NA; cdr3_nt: TGTGCCAGCAGTGGGCAGAGTGGCGAGCAGTACTTC; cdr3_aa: CASSGQSGEQYF
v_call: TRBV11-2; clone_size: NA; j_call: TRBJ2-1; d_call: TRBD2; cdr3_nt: TGTGCCAGCAGCTTCCGGACTAGCGGGAGTGTTGAGCAGTTCTTC; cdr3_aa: CASSFRTSGSVEQFF
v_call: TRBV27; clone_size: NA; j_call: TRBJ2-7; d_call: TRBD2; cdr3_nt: TGTGCCAGCAGTCCTCGAGCGGGGGGGCGCGAGCAGTACTTC; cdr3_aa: CASSPRAGGREQYF
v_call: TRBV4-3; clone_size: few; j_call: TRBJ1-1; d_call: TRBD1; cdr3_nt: TGCGCCAGCACTCAAGGGGGGGACAGGGGGTCCACTGAAGCTTTCTTT; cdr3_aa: CASTQGGDRGSTEAFF
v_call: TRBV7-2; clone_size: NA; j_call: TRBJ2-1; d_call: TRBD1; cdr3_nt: TGTGCCAGCAGTTTTGGGAGACAGGGGGCGAATGAGCAGTTCTTC; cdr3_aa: CASSFGRQGANEQFF
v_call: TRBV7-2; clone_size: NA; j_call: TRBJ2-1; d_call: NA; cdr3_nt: TGTGCCAGCAGCTTAGGTGGGGGGCTTGAGCAGTTCTTC; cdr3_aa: CASSLGGGLEQFF
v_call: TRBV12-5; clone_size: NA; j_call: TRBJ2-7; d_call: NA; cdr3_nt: TGTGCTAGTGGTTTGCCAGCGGGTCGGGGCTTTTCCTACGAGCAGTACTTC; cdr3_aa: CASGLPAGRGFSYEQYF
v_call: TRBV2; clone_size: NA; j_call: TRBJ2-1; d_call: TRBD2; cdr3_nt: TGTGCCAGCAGTGAGCAGCGGGGGGCGGGTGAGCAGTTCTTC; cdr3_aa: CASSEQRGAGEQFF
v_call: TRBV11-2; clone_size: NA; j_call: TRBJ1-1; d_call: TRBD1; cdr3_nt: TGTGCCAGCAGTCGGACAGGTTCTAACACTGAAGCTTTCTTT; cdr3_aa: CASSRTGSNTEAFF
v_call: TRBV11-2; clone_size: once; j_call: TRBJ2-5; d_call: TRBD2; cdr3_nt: TGTGCCAGCAGCGCCTCGACTAGCGGCCAGACCCAGTACTTC; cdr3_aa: CASSASTSGQTQYF
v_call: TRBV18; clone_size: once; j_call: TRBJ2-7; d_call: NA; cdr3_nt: TGTGCCAGCTCACCGTCTACCCGCGTGCAGTACTTC; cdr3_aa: CASSPSTRVQYF
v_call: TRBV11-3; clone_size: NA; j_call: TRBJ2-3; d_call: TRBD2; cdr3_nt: TGTGCCAGCAGCCCAAGCGGGAGGAGCACAGATACGCAGTATTTT; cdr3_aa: CASSPSGRSTDTQYF
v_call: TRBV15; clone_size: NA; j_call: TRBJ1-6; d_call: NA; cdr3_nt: TGTGCCACCAGCAGGGGAAGAACCACGAATTCACCCCTCCACTTT; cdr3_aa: CATSRGRTTNSPLHF
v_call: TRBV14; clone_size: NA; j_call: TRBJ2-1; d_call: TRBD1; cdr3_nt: TGTGCCAGCAGCCCTTTTGTGGGGACAGCCTACAATGAGCAGTTCTTC; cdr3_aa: CASSPFVGTAYNEQFF
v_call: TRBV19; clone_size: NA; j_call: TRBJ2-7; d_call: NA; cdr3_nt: TGTGCCAGTAGTATGGCTGATTCCTACGAGCAGTACTTC; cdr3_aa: CASSMADSYEQYF
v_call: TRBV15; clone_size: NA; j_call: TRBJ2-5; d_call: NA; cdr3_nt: TGTGCCACCAGCGGCTCAGGACGGACCCAAGAGACCCAGTACTTC; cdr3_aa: CATSGSGRTQETQYF
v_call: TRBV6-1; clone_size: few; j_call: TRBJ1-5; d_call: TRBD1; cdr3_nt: TGTGCCAGCAACCTTGGAGGACAGGGTCGACCCCAGCATTTT; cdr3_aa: CASNLGGQGRPQHF
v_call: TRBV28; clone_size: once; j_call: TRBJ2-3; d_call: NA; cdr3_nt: TGTGCCAGCAGTTCCCTGGGAGGGGGTGATACGCAGTATTTT; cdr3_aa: CASSSLGGGDTQYF
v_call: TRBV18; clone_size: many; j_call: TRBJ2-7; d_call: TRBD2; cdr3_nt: TGTGCCAGCTCAACGGGACTAGCGGACGCCTACGAGCAGTACTTC; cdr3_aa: CASSTGLADAYEQYF
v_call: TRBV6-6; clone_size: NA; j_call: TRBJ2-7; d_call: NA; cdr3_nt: TGTGCCAGCGTTATTGACGGGTCCTACGAGCAGTACTTC; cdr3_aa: CASVIDGSYEQYF
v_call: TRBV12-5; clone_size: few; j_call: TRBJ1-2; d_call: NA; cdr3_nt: TGTGCTAGTGGTTTGTCGGCCTCCAGGGGTATTAATGGCTACACCTTC; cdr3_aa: CASGLSASRGINGYTF
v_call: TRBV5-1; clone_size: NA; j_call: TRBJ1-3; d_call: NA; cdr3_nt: TGCGCCAGCAGCTTGAAAGAGAGCTCTGGAAACACCATATATTTT; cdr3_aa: CASSLKESSGNTIYF
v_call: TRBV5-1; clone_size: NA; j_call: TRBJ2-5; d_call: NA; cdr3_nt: TGCGCCACGACATCGGGGGATGTCCAAGAGACCCAGTACTTC; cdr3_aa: CATTSGDVQETQYF
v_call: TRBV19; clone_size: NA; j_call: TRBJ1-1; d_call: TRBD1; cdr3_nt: TGTGCCAGTAGTCTCCGGACAGGGGGCACTGAAGCTTTCTTT; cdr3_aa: CASSLRTGGTEAFF
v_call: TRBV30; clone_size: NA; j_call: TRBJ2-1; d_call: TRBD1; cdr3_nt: TGTGCCTGGAGTGCAGGGGACAGGGGTAATGAGCAGTTCTTC; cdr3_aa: CAWSAGDRGNEQFF
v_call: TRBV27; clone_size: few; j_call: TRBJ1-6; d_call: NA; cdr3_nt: TGTGCCAGCAGTCCATCTGATCGGGTCTATAATTCACCCCTCCACTTT; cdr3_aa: CASSPSDRVYNSPLHF
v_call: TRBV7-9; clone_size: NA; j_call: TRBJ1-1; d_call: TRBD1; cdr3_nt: TGTGCCAGCAGCGGACAGGGTGACGGGGCTGAAGCTTTCTTT; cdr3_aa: CASSGQGDGAEAFF
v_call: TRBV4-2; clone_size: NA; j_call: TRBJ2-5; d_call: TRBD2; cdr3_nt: TGTGCCAGCAGCCAGGGTACTAGCGGGGGTCAAGAGACCCAGTACTTC; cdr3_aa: CASSQGTSGGQETQYF
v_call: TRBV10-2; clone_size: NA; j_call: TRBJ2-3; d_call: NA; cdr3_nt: TGCGCCAGCAGTGTCTCCCTTGACCGCTCGCGCACAGATACGCAGTATTTT; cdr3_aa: CASSVSLDRSRTDTQYF
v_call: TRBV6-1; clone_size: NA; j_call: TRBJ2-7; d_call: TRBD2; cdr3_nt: TGTGCCAGCGCTAGCGGGACTGGAGAGCAGTACTTC; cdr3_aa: CASASGTGEQYF
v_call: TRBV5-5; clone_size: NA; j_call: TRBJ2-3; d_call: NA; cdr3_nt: TGTGCCAGCAGCTGGAGACAGCTAGATACGCAGTATTTT; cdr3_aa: CASSWRQLDTQYF
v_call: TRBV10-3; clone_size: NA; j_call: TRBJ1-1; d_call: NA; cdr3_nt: TGTGCCTCAGGACAGTGGGCGGACACTGAAGCTTTCTTT; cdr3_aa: CASGQWADTEAFF
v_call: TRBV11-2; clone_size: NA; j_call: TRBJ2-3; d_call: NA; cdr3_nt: TGTGCCAGCAGCTTAGACGGGGGTCCTAGCACAGATACGCAGTATTTT; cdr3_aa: CASSLDGGPSTDTQYF
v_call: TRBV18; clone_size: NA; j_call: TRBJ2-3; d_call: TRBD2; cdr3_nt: TGTGCCAGCTCACCTTCTGCGGGAGGCGGCACAGATACGCAGTATTTT; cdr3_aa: CASSPSAGGGTDTQYF
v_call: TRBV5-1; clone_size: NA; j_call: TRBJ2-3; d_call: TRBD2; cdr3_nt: TGCGCCAGCAGCGCTAGCGGATCCACAGATACGCAGTATTTT; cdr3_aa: CASSASGSTDTQYF
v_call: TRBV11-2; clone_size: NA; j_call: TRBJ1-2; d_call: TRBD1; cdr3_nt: TGTGCCAGCAGCTCGTCCCCAGGGGGCTATGGCTACACCTTC; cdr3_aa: CASSSSPGGYGYTF
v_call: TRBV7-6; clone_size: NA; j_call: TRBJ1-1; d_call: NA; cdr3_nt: TGTGCCAGCAGCCCCAACACGAACACTGAAGCTTTCTTT; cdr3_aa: CASSPNTNTEAFF
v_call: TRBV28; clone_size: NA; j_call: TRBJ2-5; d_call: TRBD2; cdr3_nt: TGTGCCAGCAGCCTAGCGGAACTCCAAGAGACCCAGTACTTC; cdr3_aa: CASSLAELQETQYF
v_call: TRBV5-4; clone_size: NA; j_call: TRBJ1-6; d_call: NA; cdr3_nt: TGTGCCAGCAGCTTGGATTCGGGAAGCTCCTATAATTCACCCCTCCACTTT; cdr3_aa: CASSLDSGSSYNSPLHF